The clone carrying this TCR beta chain was detected many times. Germline CDR1 DFQATT, CDR2 SNEGSKA (reference sequence). V lost 0 bases to trimming and J lost 8 bases; unmatched junction nucleotides: 9. The CDR3 spans 14 residues. Combining a sample-barcoded 5' primer with a J-beta primer mix, a second PCR ran for roughly 6 to 12 cycles. TCRdb independently ran MiXCR on the 5' RACE reads; one entry per CDR3 protein. The data hold 750,000 to 950,000 distinct CDR3 sequences, with just under 30% observed a single time. This sample is drawn from a study of blood T cells in healthy people across ages. The same data also contributed to another study, on T cells of mothers and their children. That study adds: Related mother-child pairs showed slightly, non-significantly higher overlap than unrelated pairs.

V is TRBV20-1 and J is TRBJ2-5, with 7 bases lining up with TRBD2. The sample was blood. The TCR sequence derives from a woman aged 40 to 50 in good health. CDR3 region: CSARDLLSGITQYF. In DNA form, the CDR3 reads TGCAGTGCTAGAGACCTCCTAAGCGGGATTACCCAGTACTTC.